This passage covers 15 T cell receptor beta chains from one sample sequenced in a study of blood T cells in healthy people across ages. Using a J-beta primer mix together with a sample-barcoded 5' primer, a second PCR was run for roughly 7 to 12 cycles. TCRdb re-called the 5' RACE reads through MiXCR, storing one row per CDR3 protein. This table has 1.8 million or so distinct CDR3 sequences, about 39% appearing once. The sequencing input was blood. These receptors were collected from a human donor in good health.

V is TRBV7-9 and J is TRBJ1-4, with D maybe TRBD1 (6 bases). The CDR3 extends over 14 amino acids. Between the trimmed V and J ends, which lost 5 bases and 8 bases, there was a span of 15 bases. CDR1 and CDR2 from the germline V gene are SEHNR and FQNEAQ (reference sequence). CDR3: CASSRPDSQEKLFF. The CDR3, as DNA: TGTGCCAGCAGCCGACCGGACAGCCAGGAAAAACTGTTTTTT.

Turning to this clonotype: This could be a read error, since a much larger clone is one nucleotide away. The V gene is TRBV12-3 or TRBV12-4, the J gene TRBJ2-1, with TRBD1 identical over 9 bases. The length of the CDR3 is 13 residues. With 6 bases clipped from V and 13 bases from J, the junction kept 10 bases outside the gene matches. CDR3 DNA: TGTGCCAGCAGCTGGACAGGGGAAGAGACCCAGTTCTTC. Translation gives CASSWTGEETQFF.

This clonotype was recorded once. The junction shows a germline mismatch at one end, possibly a read error. This chain uses TRBV12-3 or TRBV12-4 with TRBJ2-3; TRBD2 might be the D (7 bases). The CDR3 runs 13 residues. CDR3 region: CTSRGLSTDTQYF. CDR3 coding DNA: TGTACCAGCAGGGGACTAAGCACAGATACGCAGTATTTT.

V and J are TRBV7-9 and TRBJ2-3; TRBD1 might be the D (6 bases). Germline V lookup: CDR1 SEHNR, CDR2 FQNEAQ (reference sequence). This CDR3 region has 15 residues. V lost 5 bases and J lost 2, with 14 bases in between. DNA for the CDR3: TGTGCCAGCAGCCCAACAGGGCAGTACACAGATACGCAGTATTTT. Its translation: CASSPTGQYTDTQYF.

The chain is built from TRBV3-1 and TRBJ1-1; no clear D gene. Germline V lookup: CDR1 LGHDT, CDR2 YNNKEL (reference sequence). The germline V and J ends were trimmed by 5 bases and 3 bases, with 13 bases remaining between them. This CDR3 is 14 amino acids long. Here the CDR3 DNA reads TGTGCCAGCAGCTCAGCCCTGGGGTACACTGAAGCTTTCTTT. This sequence encodes CASSSALGYTEAFF. Based on the CDR3 plus reference TRBV3-1 and TRBJ1-1, the full variable domain is DTAVSQTPKYLVTQMGNDKSIKCEQNLGHDTMYWYKQDSKKFLKIMFSYNNKELIINETVPNRFSPKSPDKAHLNLHINSLELGDSAVYFCASSSALGYTEAFFGQGTRLTVV.

The table lists this clonotype with a few counts. The V and J genes are TRBV12-3 or TRBV12-4 and TRBJ1-1, with a possible D match to TRBD1 (6 bases). CDR3 size: 16 residues. V lost 6 bases to trimming and J lost 4 bases, with 21 bases between them. DNA of the CDR3: TGTGCCAGCAGGGAAACAGGGAGATTAGGGACCACTGAAGCTTTCTTT. Translating it yields CASRETGRLGTTEAFF.

The gene calls are TRBV20-1 and TRBJ2-5; TRBD2 matches at 11 bases. Germline values: CDR1 DFQATT, CDR2 SNEGSKA (reference sequence). The CDR3 is 14 amino acids. The trim removed 7 bases at V and 2 bases at J, leaving 6 bases unmatched. The CDR3 DNA follows: TGCAGTGTTGTAATAGCGGGGGGGCAAGAGACCCAGTACTTC. Its protein is CSVVIAGGQETQYF.

This clonotype was picked up a small number of times. The V gene is TRBV4-1, the J gene TRBJ2-3; D is undetermined. Deletions cut 2 bases from V and 0 bases from J, with 9 bases between. The germline gives CDR1 MGHRA, CDR2 YSYEKL. CDR3 length equals 15 residues. The CDR3 DNA reads TGCGCCAGCAGCCAATTCTCTTCTAGCACAGATACGCAGTATTTT. Residues: CASSQFSSSTDTQYF.

The chain combines TRBV7-6 with TRBJ2-4, with D maybe TRBD2 (7 bases). The germline V and J ends were trimmed by 5 bases and 0 bases, with 14 bases remaining between them. Germline-derived CDR1 and CDR2 are SGHVS and FNYEAQ. The CDR3 is made up of 16 amino acids. The CDR3 DNA reads as TGTGCCAGCAGCCCTAGGGGGGGGGAAGCCAAAAACATTCAGTACTTC. Translated, it gives CASSPRGGEAKNIQYF.

V and J are TRBV6-2 or TRBV6-3 and TRBJ1-5, with 7 bases that match TRBD1. With 6 bases clipped from V and 6 bases from J, the junction kept 14 bases outside the gene matches. From germline, CDR1 is MNHEY and CDR2 SVGEGT. CDR3 length: 16 amino acids. The CDR3 coding sequence is TGTGCCAGCAGCCCCGGGGGTACAGGGGAAGGTCAGCCCCAGCATTTT. Translation gives CASSPGGTGEGQPQHF.

This clonotype turned up a few times. The rearrangement uses TRBV11-2 and TRBJ2-7; D assignment may be TRBD1 or TRBD2 (5 bases each). The CDR3 has 16 residues. Germline V CDR1 and CDR2: SGHAT, FQNNGV. The germline V and J ends were trimmed by 5 bases and 1 base, with 18 bases remaining between them. CDR3 DNA: TGTGCCAGCAGCGTACTACGAGGGGTTGATTCCTACGAGCAGTACTTC. Translating it yields CASSVLRGVDSYEQYF.

A few counts support this clonotype. V usage is TRBV18 and J usage is TRBJ2-1, with D possibly TRBD2 on 6 matching bases. The V end was cut by 3 bases, the J end by 9 bases, with 18 bases between. The CDR3 has 15 residues. CDR1 is KGHSH, CDR2 LQKENI, per germline. CDR3 residues: CASSPLLLQEGEQFF. The CDR3 DNA reads as TGTGCCAGCTCACCGCTCCTACTACAGGAGGGTGAGCAGTTCTTC.

This clonotype was seen a handful of times. The chain joins TRBV6-6 to TRBJ2-7; D remains ambiguous. The ends were cut back, 1 base at V and 1 base at J, with 14 bases in the middle. There are 16 residues in the CDR3. Germline-derived CDR1 and CDR2 are MNHNY and SVGAGI (reference sequence). In nucleotides, the CDR3 is TGTGCCAGCAGTTACTTGGACCATCAGGAGTCCTACGAGCAGTACTTC. Its protein product is CASSYLDHQESYEQYF.

This clonotype was detected only a few times. The rearrangement joins TRBV12-3 or TRBV12-4 to TRBJ1-2; a weak D match, TRBD1 (5 bases). Trimming took off 5 bases at V and 0 bases at J, with 10 bases between the two ends. There are 14 residues in the CDR3. In nucleotides, the CDR3 is TGTGCCAGCAGTAACAGGTTTTCTAACTATGGCTACACCTTC. Its protein is CASSNRFSNYGYTF.

The chain uses TRBV7-9 and TRBJ2-3; D is uncertain. The V end lost 5 bases, the J end lost 0 bases, and 9 bases lay between the germline ends. The CDR3 sequence is 14 residues long. Germline CDR1 and CDR2: SEHNR and FQNEAQ (reference sequence). The CDR3 DNA reads as TGTGCCAGCAGCCCCGCATTAAGCACAGATACGCAGTATTTT. This translates into CASSPALSTDTQYF.